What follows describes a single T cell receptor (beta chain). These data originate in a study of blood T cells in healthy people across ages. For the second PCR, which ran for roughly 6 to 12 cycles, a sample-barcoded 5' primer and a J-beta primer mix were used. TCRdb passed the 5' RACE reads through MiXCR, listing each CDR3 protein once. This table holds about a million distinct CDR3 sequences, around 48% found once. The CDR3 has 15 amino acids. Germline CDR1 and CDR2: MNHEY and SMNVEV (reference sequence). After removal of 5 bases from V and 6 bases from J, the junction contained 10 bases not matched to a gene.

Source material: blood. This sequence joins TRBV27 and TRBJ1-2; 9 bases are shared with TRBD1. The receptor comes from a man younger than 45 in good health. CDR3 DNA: TGTGCCAGCAGTATCTCCGGGACAGGGAATAATGGCTACACCTTC. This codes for CASSISGTGNNGYTF.